Following are 30 T cell receptor beta chains from one sample sequenced in a study of beta chain features in type 1 diabetes. Study outcomes and limitations: Type 1 diabetes patients had moderately but significantly shorter TCRB CDR3s in all four CD4+ subsets.

The isolated RNA, all of it, was reverse transcribed, so expressed TCRB transcripts were what got sequenced. Produced via immunoSEQ multiplex PCR; TCRdb's table is partial and in-frame only. The data hold over 200,000 clones, with approximately 11% observed a single time. The antigens for these receptors are not known. The sample comprised naive CD4+ T cells from blood. The receptors shown here come from a man aged 25 to 45 with type 1 diabetes.

The chain is built from TRBV2 and TRBJ1-6; D may be TRBD1 (6 bases). Germline V lookup: CDR1 SNHLY, CDR2 FYNNEI. This CDR3 has 12 residues. V was shortened by 7 bases and J by 10 bases, with 11 bases between the two germline ends. CDR3 bases: TGTGCCAGCAAGGAGAGGGGGTCACCCCTCCACTTT. The encoded protein is CASKERGSPLHF.

This chain uses TRBV10-3 with TRBJ2-3; maybe TRBD2 (5 bases). Trimming took off 6 bases at V and 6 bases at J, with 13 bases between the two ends. This CDR3 is built from 13 residues. The germline CDR1 and CDR2 sequences are ENHRY and SYGVKD. The CDR3: CAISRGLTDTQYF. CDR3 in DNA: TGTGCCATCAGCCGAGGGTTGACGGATACGCAGTATTTT.

This clone was counted only a few times. The chain recombines TRBV4-3 with TRBJ2-7; 7 nucleotides agree with TRBD2. CDR1 is LGHNA, CDR2 YSLEER, per germline. This CDR3 has 16 amino acids. Losses at the gene ends were 0 bases for V and 3 bases for J; bases not matched to a gene: 8. CDR3 coding DNA: TGCGCCAGCAGCCAAGATCTTGGCGGGGGAGACTACGAGCAGTACTTC. Translation gives CASSQDLGGGDYEQYF.

The chain has TRBV2 and TRBJ2-5; unclear D gene. Germline V gives CDR1 SNHLY, CDR2 FYNNEI. This CDR3 contains 12 residues. The ends were cut back, 5 bases at V and 4 bases at J, with 8 bases in the middle. The chain's CDR3 is CASSSATETQYF. The CDR3 nucleotides read TGTGCCAGCAGTAGCGCTACAGAGACCCAGTACTTC.

The rearrangement uses TRBV4-2 and TRBJ1-2; tentatively, D is TRBD1 (5 bases). Deletions cut 0 bases from V and 3 bases from J, with 20 bases between. From germline, CDR1 is LGHNA and CDR2 YNFKEQ. CDR3 length equals 18 residues. The CDR3 coding sequence is TGTGCCAGCAGCCAAGATCTTGGGGCAGGGCGAGTAGACTATGGCTACACCTTC. Translation: CASSQDLGAGRVDYGYTF.

The DNA of the CDR3 is TGTGCCAGCAGTCGGGGAGCGGGGGGACCCACAGATACGCAGTATTTT. Translation: CASSRGAGGPTDTQYF. The J gene is TRBJ2-3, the V gene TRBV2; TRBD2 aligns across 9 bases. V shed 5 bases and J 2 bases; nucleotides not matched to a gene: 8. This CDR3 is built from 16 residues. Germline lookup yields CDR1 SNHLY and CDR2 FYNNEI.

The table lists this clone with a few counts. The rearrangement links TRBV10-3 to TRBJ2-5; no clear D gene. The CDR3 is made up of 11 amino acids. V was clipped by 10 bases and J by 2 bases, with 8 bases between them. The germline gives CDR1 ENHRY, CDR2 SYGVKD. DNA for the CDR3: TGTGCCACCAGCACACAAGAGACCCAGTACTTC. Translating gives CATSTQETQYF.

The chain is built from TRBV6-5 and TRBJ1-5; D gene uncertain. The germline V gene encodes CDR1 MNHEY and CDR2 SVGAGI. V shed 8 bases and J shed 3 bases, with 8 bases lying between them. This CDR3 is built from 12 residues. CDR3 DNA: TGTGCCAGCCACGAGGCCAATCAGCCCCAGCATTTT. It yields the protein CASHEANQPQHF.

The chain employs TRBV28 and TRBJ2-5, with 8 bases aligning to TRBD2. The V and J ends lost 7 bases and 1 base, in that order; junction bases with no gene match: 8. This CDR3 contains 15 residues. Germline CDR1 and CDR2: MDHEN and SYDVKM. CDR3 sequence: CASIPLRGAQETQYF. The CDR3 DNA is TGTGCCAGCATCCCTCTGCGGGGGGCCCAAGAGACCCAGTACTTC. Filled out from reference TRBV28 and TRBJ2-5, the complete variable domain reads DVKVTQSSRYLVKRTGEKVFLECVQDMDHENMFWYRQDPGLGLRLIYFSYDVKMKEKGDIPEGYSVSREKKERFSLILESASTNQTSMYLCASIPLRGAQETQYFGPGTRLLVL.

The chain couples TRBV27 to TRBJ2-1; 14 bases fit TRBD2. The CDR3 runs 15 residues. Per the germline V gene, CDR1 is MNHEY and CDR2 is SMNVEV (reference sequence). The ends lost 4 bases at V and 9 bases at J; junction bases unmatched: 5. CDR3 nucleotides: TGTGCCAGCAGTTCATCGACTAGCGGGGGGGGTGAGCAGTTCTTC. It codes for CASSSSTSGGGEQFF.

The rearrangement links TRBV5-1 to TRBJ2-5; D is unclear. The CDR3 totals 14 residues. Per germline, CDR1 SGHRS and CDR2 YFSETQ. Between the trimmed V and J ends, which lost 8 bases and 0 bases, there was a span of 14 bases. This CDR3 reads CASSTFSHQETQYF. Written as DNA, the CDR3 is TGCGCCAGTTCGACTTTCTCCCACCAAGAGACCCAGTACTTC.

This clone has only a few counts. V is TRBV7-9 and J is TRBJ2-1, with 9 nucleotides matching TRBD1. The V gene end was trimmed by 2 bases and the J gene end by 7 bases; junction bases not matched to a gene: 9. This CDR3 comprises 16 residues. CDR1 is SEHNR and CDR2 is FQNEAQ in the germline V gene (reference sequence). The CDR3 here is CASSLISTGGRNEQFF. Here the CDR3 DNA reads TGTGCCAGCAGCTTAATATCGACAGGGGGGAGGAATGAGCAGTTCTTC.

V is TRBV5-1 and J is TRBJ2-3; 10 bases are a match to TRBD2. The CDR3 consists of 16 residues. The V gene's germline CDR1 is SGHRS and CDR2 YFSETQ. V lost 0 bases to trimming and J lost 2 bases; unmatched junction nucleotides: 3. The CDR3 sequence is CASSLASGGLTDTQYF. The CDR3 region has the DNA TGCGCCAGCAGCTTGGCTAGCGGGGGCCTCACAGATACGCAGTATTTT.

The rearrangement joins TRBV4-2 to TRBJ2-3; 8 positions agree with TRBD1. CDR3 length: 15 residues. V dropped 2 bases and J dropped 8; count of bases not matched to a gene: 9. Germline V CDR1 and CDR2: LGHNA, YNFKEQ. The CDR3, as DNA: TGTGCCAGCAGCCAATGGACAGGGAGGACCAGTACGCAGTATTTT. The encoded protein is CASSQWTGRTSTQYF.

V is TRBV7-9 and J is TRBJ1-1; perhaps TRBD1 as D (5 bases). The germline V gene has CDR1 SEHNR and CDR2 FQNEAQ (reference sequence). V lost 5 bases and J lost 1, with 11 bases in between. This CDR3 is built from 14 residues. DNA for the CDR3: TGTGCCAGCAGCCCGACGCAGGGGAACACTGAAGCTTTCTTT. As protein: CASSPTQGNTEAFF.

V gene TRBV7-9 combines with J gene TRBJ1-4; D call uncertain. Trimming removed 3 bases at V and 0 bases at J, with 8 bases between. The CDR3 loop spans 15 amino acids. Germline V gives CDR1 SEHNR, CDR2 FQNEAQ (reference sequence). The DNA of the CDR3 is TGTGCCAGCAGCTTCGGAGGAGCAACTAATGAAAAACTGTTTTTT. It is translated as CASSFGGATNEKLFF.

This clone was seen only a few times. The rearrangement uses TRBV28 and TRBJ2-5, with 8 bases matching TRBD1. J was trimmed by 2 bases and V by 3 bases; bases with no gene match: 5. Germline-derived CDR1 and CDR2 are MDHEN and SYDVKM. The CDR3 consists of 15 residues. CDR3 loop: CASSLRQGTQETQYF. CDR3 DNA: TGTGCCAGCAGTTTGCGACAGGGGACTCAAGAGACCCAGTACTTC. The full variable domain, completed using reference TRBV28 and TRBJ2-5, is DVKVTQSSRYLVKRTGEKVFLECVQDMDHENMFWYRQDPGLGLRLIYFSYDVKMKEKGDIPEGYSVSREKKERFSLILESASTNQTSMYLCASSLRQGTQETQYFGPGTRLLVL.

The chain joins TRBV29-1 to TRBJ1-2; D possibly corresponds to TRBD1 (5 bases). Between the trimmed V and J ends, which lost 2 bases and 4 bases, there was a span of 11 bases. The CDR3 loop spans 13 amino acids. Germline values: CDR1 SQVTM, CDR2 ANQGSEA. The CDR3 DNA is TGCAGCGTTGAACGGGGGGGGAGCTATGGCTACACCTTC. It yields the protein CSVERGGSYGYTF.

This clone has only a few counts. This chain connects TRBV19 to TRBJ2-5; 15 nucleotides align to TRBD2. The CDR3 is 16 residues long. The germline CDR1 and CDR2 sequences are LNHDA and SQIVND (reference sequence). V lost 5 bases, J lost 4 bases, and 5 bases stayed unmatched. The CDR3 sequence is CASSGGLAGGRETQYF. CDR3 bases: TGTGCCAGTAGTGGGGGACTAGCGGGGGGAAGAGAGACCCAGTACTTC.

The chain has TRBV29-1 and TRBJ1-1; tentatively, D is TRBD1 (5 bases). The CDR3 is 14 residues long. Trimming took 3 bases from V and 4 from J, leaving 15 bases between them. CDR1 and CDR2 (germline): SQVTM, ANQGSEA. This CDR3 is CSVEMQGLGTEAFF. The CDR3 nucleotides read TGCAGCGTTGAGATGCAGGGCTTGGGCACTGAAGCTTTCTTT.

This chain joins TRBV7-9 and TRBJ1-5, with TRBD1 identical over 8 bases. The CDR3 consists of 13 residues. V lost 6 bases, J lost 6 bases, and 4 bases stayed unmatched. Germline CDR1 and CDR2: SEHNR and FQNEAQ (reference sequence). The DNA for the CDR3 is TGTGCCAGCAGTGTGACAGGGGTTCAGCCCCAGCATTTT. This translates into CASSVTGVQPQHF.

This clone was counted between two and nine times. The chain uses TRBV9 and TRBJ1-3; possibly TRBD1 for D (6 bases). V gave up 2 bases and J gave up 4 bases, with 10 bases separating them. Germline V lookup: CDR1 SGDLS, CDR2 YYNGEE. The CDR3 is 14 amino acids. The CDR3, as DNA: TGTGCCAGCAGCGTTCAGGGGTTCGGAAACACCATATATTTT. This sequence encodes CASSVQGFGNTIYF.

This clone was detected a few times. The rearrangement joins TRBV4-1 to TRBJ2-1; D remains unclear. The ends were cut back, 1 base at V and 1 base at J, with 11 bases in the middle. This CDR3 comprises 16 residues. CDR1 is MGHRA and CDR2 is YSYEKL in the germline V gene. This CDR3 is CASSQGALRSYNEQFF. In nucleotides, the CDR3 is TGCGCCAGCAGCCAAGGCGCTCTCCGATCCTACAATGAGCAGTTCTTC.

This clone appeared a few times. The rearrangement uses TRBV5-1 and TRBJ2-1; the match to TRBD1 covers 7 bases. Germline assignment: CDR1 SGHRS and CDR2 YFSETQ. V was pared by 4 bases and J by 2 bases, with 6 bases of the junction left unmatched. This CDR3 region has 15 residues. For the CDR3, the DNA is TGCGCCAGCAGCCCGGGGACAGCAACCTACAATGAGCAGTTCTTC. Its translation: CASSPGTATYNEQFF.

This clone was seen a handful of times. V gene TRBV18 combines with J gene TRBJ2-5; possible D gene TRBD1, 6 bases. Germline V gene data show CDR1 as KGHSH and CDR2 as LQKENI. The CDR3 sequence is 16 residues long. Trimming left V 2 bases short and J 2 bases short, with 15 bases between. CDR3 DNA: TGTGCCAGCTCACCAAAGACAGGCACCCTACAAGAGACCCAGTACTTC. Translated: CASSPKTGTLQETQYF.

This clone was counted only a few times. The genes are TRBV6-5 and TRBJ2-1, with TRBD1 as a possible D gene (6 bases). CDR3 length equals 15 residues. The V gene's germline CDR1 is MNHEY and CDR2 SVGAGI. V was trimmed by 2 bases and J by 4 bases, leaving 12 bases between them. CDR3 bases: TGTGCCAGCAGTTACGGGCAGGGGATTTACAATGAGCAGTTCTTC. Translated: CASSYGQGIYNEQFF.

The chain uses TRBV30 and TRBJ2-7, with D unresolved. V was cut by 2 bases and J by 4 bases, with 9 bases left in between. CDR1 and CDR2 from the germline V gene are GTSNPN and SVGIG (reference sequence). The CDR3 spans 12 residues. CDR3 nucleotides: TGTGCCTGGAGTCCTCCCGGGTACGAGCAGTACTTC. Residues: CAWSPPGYEQYF.

This clone was detected a few times. V and J are TRBV6-4 and TRBJ2-3; TRBD1 matches 8 bases. The CDR3 has 13 amino acids. Germline CDR1 reads MRHNA; CDR2 reads SNTAGT. The V gene end was trimmed by 4 bases and the J gene end by 3 bases; junction bases not matched to a gene: 0. The CDR3 bases are TGTGCCAGCAGTGGGACAGGGACAGATACGCAGTATTTT. Protein: CASSGTGTDTQYF.

In DNA form, the CDR3 reads TGTGCCAGCAGCTTAGTGGGGACAGGGGTCGAGGAGCAGTTCTTC. Translated, it gives CASSLVGTGVEEQFF. This sequence joins TRBV7-2 and TRBJ2-1; 10 bases align to TRBD1. V shed 1 base, J shed 10 bases, and the junction held 7 bases outside the gene matches. Germline V gene sequence: CDR1 SGHTA, CDR2 FQGNSA. The CDR3 is 15 residues long.

The CDR3 sequence is CASVGDILNTEAFF. The CDR3 nucleotides are TGTGCCAGCGTGGGTGACATCCTGAACACTGAAGCTTTCTTT. The chain couples TRBV2 to TRBJ1-1; D call uncertain. Trimming stripped 8 bases from V and 0 bases from J, with 13 bases between. CDR1 and CDR2 (germline): SNHLY, FYNNEI. The CDR3 runs 14 residues.